Below, one T cell receptor beta chain is given with its context. Its antigen remains unidentified. The sample comes from a study of T cell responses to AZD1222 COVID-19 vaccine. Study results and caveats: Scientists sampled the repertoires only once the peak T cell response had passed. Most donors were white British and more were female, and clonal diversity was possibly underestimated. Spike-specific TCR breadth and depth were elevated following two AZD1222 doses. Among AZD1222 vaccinees, only six were seropositive at baseline.

V dropped 2 bases and J dropped 5 bases, with 16 bases sitting between them. This CDR3 is built from 16 residues. Looked up from germline, CDR1 is MNHEY and CDR2 is SMNVEV (reference sequence). Using immunoSEQ multiplex PCR, the repertoire was profiled, and TCRdb retains in-frame clones only, with some absent. The sample lists around 88,000 clones, 89% seen once, with about 2.6% in the top ten. This specimen was peripheral blood, taken on day 0 of MenACWY control vaccination. The clonotype originates from an adult in good health. The chain combines TRBV27 with TRBJ2-1; D is perhaps TRBD1 (5 bases). Here the CDR3 DNA reads TGTGCCAGCAGTTTAGAAAGACAGTTAACAAACAATGAGCAGTTCTTC. Translated, it gives CASSLERQLTNNEQFF.